This record looks at one T cell receptor (beta chain) sequence and its context. Trimming left V 1 base short and J 6 bases short, with 14 bases between. This CDR3 has 14 amino acids. CDR1 SGHTS and CDR2 YDEGEE come from the germline V gene. The repertoire was sequenced with immunoSEQ multiplex PCR; TCRdb's copy has only in-frame clones and lacks some. Of more than 200,000 clones in the sample, 82% are singletons; the top ten hold approximately 4.9%. This sample is drawn from a study of blood T cell repertoires in COVID-19. The rearrangement links TRBV5-8 to TRBJ2-7; D ambiguous. This sequence was found in an elderly woman with active or convalescent COVID-19. Sample: peripheral blood. The CDR3 protein is CASSLMVGPSEQYF. The DNA for the CDR3 is TGTGCCAGCAGCTTGATGGTTGGGCCCTCCGAGCAGTACTTC. Drawing the rest from reference TRBV5-8 and TRBJ2-7, the complete variable domain is EAGVTQSPTHLIKTRGQQATLRCSPISGHTSVYWYQQALGLGLQFLLWYDEGEERNRGNFPPRFSGRQFPNYSSELNVNALELEDSALYLCASSLMVGPSEQYFGPGTRLTVT.